Listed below are T cell receptor beta chains from one sample, sequenced in a study of CD8 T cells in Susac syndrome. TCRdb recomputed calls from the immunoSEQ multiplex PCR reads with MiXCR, one row per CDR3 protein. Of about 440,000 distinct CDR3 sequences detected, about 85% appear once; the ten largest clones hold 0.09% to 0.15%. Sequences were obtained from CD8+ T cells from PBMCs. The receptors originated from a human donor with multiple sclerosis. CDR3s include the opening cysteine and the closing phenylalanine or tryptophan. Each record gives: D gene, clone size, V gene, J gene, CDR3 protein, CDR3 DNA. A D gene is named only where the DNA matches it firmly. Clone size, where shown, is once, few, many, or a class for clones that have expanded.

TRBD2	few	TRBV7-2	TRBJ2-5	CASSWTSGEQETQYF	TGTGCCAGCAGCTGGACTAGCGGCGAACAAGAGACCCAGTACTTC
NA	NA	TRBV6-2/TRBV6-3	TRBJ1-1	CASSEPQGGTEAFF	TGCGCCAGCAGCGAGCCACAGGGCGGCACTGAAGCTTTCTTT
NA	NA	TRBV14	TRBJ2-2	CASSQFLPTGELFF	TGTGCCAGCAGCCAATTTCTACCCACCGGGGAGCTGTTTTTT
TRBD1	NA	TRBV10-1	TRBJ2-3	CASSVRTTGTGSTDTQYF	TGCGCCAGCAGTGTCAGAACAACGGGGACAGGAAGCACAGATACGCAGTATTTT
NA	NA	TRBV5-4	TRBJ2-2	CASGHGVGELTGELFF	TGTGCCAGCGGCCACGGGGTTGGGGAGCTCACCGGGGAGCTGTTTTTT
NA	once	TRBV6-2/TRBV6-3	TRBJ1-1	CAVTQVLEYEAFF	TGTGCCGTGACCCAAGTATTGGAGTACGAAGCTTTCTTT
NA	NA	TRBV6-6	TRBJ1-3	CASSYSGSRRDTIYF	TGTGCCAGCAGTTACTCCGGGTCCAGGAGGGACACCATATATTTT
NA	NA	TRBV28	TRBJ1-5	CASSFSTDGSNQPQHF	TGTGCCAGCAGTTTTTCGACTGACGGTAGCAATCAGCCCCAGCATTTT
NA	NA	TRBV20-1	TRBJ2-6	CSAREDSGANVLTF	TGCAGTGCTAGAGAGGACTCTGGGGCCAACGTCCTGACTTTC
NA	NA	TRBV7-9	TRBJ1-1	CASSSTRSTEAFF	TGTGCCAGCAGCTCTACCCGTAGCACTGAAGCTTTCTTT
NA	NA	TRBV30	TRBJ2-7	CACLSDGTYEQYF	TGTGCCTGCCTTTCGGACGGTACCTACGAGCAGTACTTC
NA	NA	TRBV20-1	TRBJ2-7	CSAGRGWGYEQYF	TGCAGTGCTGGGCGGGGCTGGGGTTACGAGCAGTACTTC
TRBD2	once	TRBV19	TRBJ2-1	CASSPIAGGHNEQFF	TGTGCCAGTAGTCCGATAGCGGGAGGACACAATGAGCAGTTCTTC
NA	NA	TRBV27	TRBJ1-1	CASRRLGGNTEAFF	TGTGCCAGCAGGAGACTTGGGGGGAACACTGAAGCTTTCTTT
NA	NA	TRBV30	TRBJ2-7	CAWRGLRYYEQYF	TGTGCCTGGAGGGGTTTGAGATACTACGAGCAGTACTTC
TRBD1	NA	TRBV28	TRBJ2-5	CASSSSGWDRGQTQYF	TGTGCCAGCAGTTCTTCCGGCTGGGACAGGGGGCAGACCCAGTACTTC
NA	NA	TRBV7-8	TRBJ1-3	CASRGSSGNTIYF	TGTGCCAGCAGAGGGTCCTCTGGAAACACCATATATTTT
TRBD1	NA	TRBV3-1	TRBJ2-6	CASSQAPGQGALDFSGANVLTF	TGTGCCAGCAGCCAAGCTCCGGGACAGGGGGCTCTAGATTTCTCTGGGGCCAACGTCCTGACTTTC
NA	once	TRBV28	TRBJ2-7	CASSLDYDPYEQYF	TGTGCCAGCAGTTTAGACTACGATCCGTACGAGCAGTACTTC
NA	NA	TRBV28	TRBJ1-2	CASSRQDNGYTF	TGTGCCAGCAGTCGCCAGGACAATGGCTACACCTTC
NA	NA	TRBV10-3	TRBJ1-2	CAISESSIPGAWGCTF	TGTGCCATCAGTGAGTCATCAATACCAGGAGCTTGGGGATGCACCTTC
TRBD2	once	TRBV14	TRBJ2-5	CASSQAGTSGETQYF	TGTGCCAGCAGCCAAGCCGGGACTAGCGGAGAGACCCAGTACTTC
NA	NA	TRBV2	TRBJ2-1	CATLGNEQFF	TGTGCCACCCTGGGGAATGAGCAGTTCTTC
NA	NA	TRBV10-3	TRBJ1-2	CAISDRVGEGYTF	TGTGCCATCAGTGACAGGGTGGGTGAGGGCTACACCTTC
TRBD1	NA	TRBV19	TRBJ1-5	CASSIAGQVIYSNQPQHF	TGTGCCAGTAGTATCGCGGGACAGGTTATCTATAGCAATCAGCCCCAGCATTTT
TRBD2	NA	TRBV10-1	TRBJ2-2	CASSLAGGLNTGELFF	TGCGCCAGCAGTCTAGCGGGGGGCCTGAACACCGGGGAGCTGTTTTTT
TRBD1	NA	TRBV15	TRBJ2-7	CATSRDRQGRNEQYF	TGTGCCACCAGCAGAGATCGACAGGGGCGGAACGAGCAGTACTTC
TRBD1	NA	TRBV27	TRBJ2-7	CASSFTTGGGYEQYF	TGTGCCAGCAGTTTCACGACAGGGGGCGGCTACGAGCAGTACTTC
TRBD2	NA	TRBV20-1	TRBJ2-1	CSARFLGLANEQFF	TGCAGTGCTAGATTTCTGGGACTAGCGAATGAGCAGTTCTTC
NA	NA	TRBV6-5	TRBJ1-5	CASSYSVQDPLRWGNQPQHF	TGTGCCAGCAGTTACTCTGTCCAGGACCCCCTCAGGTGGGGTAATCAGCCCCAGCATTTT
TRBD1	NA	TRBV11-2	TRBJ2-1	CASSSTGGPSYNEQFF	TGTGCCAGCAGCTCTACAGGGGGCCCGTCCTACAATGAGCAGTTCTTC
TRBD1	NA	TRBV29-1	TRBJ1-1	CSVEDLGQGNTEAFF	TGCAGCGTTGAAGATCTGGGACAGGGGAACACTGAAGCTTTCTTT
NA	once	TRBV28	TRBJ2-3	CASSLDNYPTDTQYF	TGTGCCAGCAGCCTGGACAACTACCCCACAGATACGCAGTATTTT
NA	NA	TRBV19	TRBJ1-5	CASSIILGGNSNQPQHF	TGTGCCAGTAGTATAATCTTGGGCGGCAATAGCAATCAGCCCCAGCATTTT
NA	NA	TRBV11-2	TRBJ1-1	CASSSWRKQGANTEAFF	TGTGCCAGCAGCTCCTGGCGGAAACAGGGCGCGAACACTGAAGCTTTCTTT
TRBD1	NA	TRBV5-4	TRBJ1-4	CASSLDRGGEKLFF	TGTGCCAGCAGCTTGGACAGGGGGGGTGAAAAACTGTTTTTT
NA	NA	TRBV24-1	TRBJ2-1	CATSDVATHNEQFF	TGTGCCACCAGTGACGTGGCGACGCACAATGAGCAGTTCTTC
NA	NA	TRBV20-1	TRBJ2-5	CSARNGESTRGGEQETQYF	TGCAGTGCTAGAAATGGAGAGAGTACTAGAGGTGGGGAGCAAGAGACCCAGTACTTC
TRBD1	once	TRBV10-3	TRBJ2-3	CAFRTGRTDTQYF	TGTGCCTTTCGGACAGGTCGCACAGATACGCAGTATTTT
TRBD2	NA	TRBV10-3	TRBJ2-7	CAISGTSGRETYEQYF	TGTGCCATCAGTGGGACTAGCGGGAGGGAGACCTACGAGCAGTACTTC
TRBD1	NA	TRBV2	TRBJ1-6	CASSRTGDRTPLHF	TGTGCCAGCAGTCGGACAGGTGATAGAACACCCCTCCACTTT
NA	NA	TRBV5-4	TRBJ2-7	CASSSTVGTSYEQYF	TGTGCCAGCAGCTCAACTGTTGGGACCTCCTACGAGCAGTACTTC
TRBD1	NA	TRBV27	TRBJ2-1	CASSLSGTGSFEQFF	TGTGCCAGCAGTTTATCGGGGACAGGGTCGTTTGAGCAGTTCTTC
TRBD1	NA	TRBV29-1	TRBJ1-2	CSVEFVGTGANTNYGYTF	TGCAGCGTTGAGTTTGTGGGGACAGGGGCCAATACTAACTATGGCTACACCTTC
TRBD1	few	TRBV20-1	TRBJ1-2	CSAQTGESYGYTF	TGCAGTGCGCAGACAGGGGAGAGCTATGGCTACACCTTC
NA	NA	TRBV6-5	TRBJ1-5	CASSYSWGNQPQHF	TGTGCCAGCAGTTACTCGTGGGGCAATCAGCCCCAGCATTTT
NA	NA	TRBV6-2/TRBV6-3	TRBJ2-2	CASSYHGAGELFF	TGTGCCAGCAGTTACCATGGGGCCGGGGAGCTGTTTTTT
TRBD1	NA	TRBV27	TRBJ2-2	CASSLRAGGGGELFF	TGTGCCAGCAGTTTGCGGGCAGGGGGTGGCGGGGAGCTGTTTTTT
NA	NA	TRBV19	TRBJ1-1	CASTPGPMNTEAFF	TGTGCCAGTACCCCCGGACCGATGAACACTGAAGCTTTCTTT
NA	NA	TRBV6-6	TRBJ2-3	CASSYGGPDTQYF	TGTGCCAGCAGTTATGGAGGGCCAGATACGCAGTATTTT
TRBD1	NA	TRBV20-1	TRBJ2-5	CSARSFATGEETQYF	TGCAGTGCTAGATCTTTTGCGACAGGGGAAGAGACCCAGTACTTC
NA	NA	TRBV7-9	TRBJ2-1	CASSLAIAGNEQFF	TGTGCCAGCAGCTTAGCAATTGCGGGCAATGAGCAGTTCTTC
NA	once	TRBV6-4	TRBJ2-1	CASSDPIPQGSYNEQFF	TGTGCCAGCAGTGACCCGATACCCCAGGGGTCCTACAATGAGCAGTTCTTC
NA	NA	TRBV4-1	TRBJ1-1	CASSQDIGHLTEAFF	TGCGCCAGCAGCCAAGATATAGGACACCTCACTGAAGCTTTCTTT
NA	NA	TRBV12-3/TRBV12-4	TRBJ2-2	CASTGGVSGMTGELFF	TGTGCCAGCACCGGAGGGGTTAGCGGAATGACCGGGGAGCTGTTTTTT
NA	NA	TRBV7-3	TRBJ2-3	CASSPLATDTQYF	TGTGCCAGCAGCCCCCTCGCGACAGATACGCAGTATTTT
NA	NA	TRBV15	TRBJ2-7	CATSRDRGESEQYF	TGTGCCACCAGCAGAGATAGGGGGGAATCCGAGCAGTACTTC
TRBD1	NA	TRBV11-2	TRBJ1-2	CASSTQTGKGPYGYTF	TGTGCCAGCAGCACCCAGACAGGGAAAGGGCCCTATGGCTACACCTTC
NA	once	TRBV6-1	TRBJ2-3	CASSEGVAATDTQYF	TGTGCCAGCAGTGAGGGGGTAGCGGCCACAGATACGCAGTATTTT
NA	few	TRBV7-9	TRBJ2-7	CASSLSTYEQYF	TGTGCCAGCAGTTTATCCACCTACGAGCAGTACTTC